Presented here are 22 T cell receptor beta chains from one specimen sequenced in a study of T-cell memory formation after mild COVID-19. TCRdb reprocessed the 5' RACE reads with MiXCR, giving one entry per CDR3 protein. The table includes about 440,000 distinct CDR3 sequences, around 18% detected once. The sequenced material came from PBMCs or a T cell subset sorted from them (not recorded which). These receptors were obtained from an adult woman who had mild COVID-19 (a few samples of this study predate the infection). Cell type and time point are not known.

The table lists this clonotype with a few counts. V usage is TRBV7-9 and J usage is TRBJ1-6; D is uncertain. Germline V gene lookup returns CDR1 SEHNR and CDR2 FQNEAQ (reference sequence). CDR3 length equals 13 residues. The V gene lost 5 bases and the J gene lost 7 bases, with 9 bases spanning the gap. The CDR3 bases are TGTGCCAGCAGCCCCTACCCCAATTCACCCCTCCACTTT. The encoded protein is CASSPYPNSPLHF.

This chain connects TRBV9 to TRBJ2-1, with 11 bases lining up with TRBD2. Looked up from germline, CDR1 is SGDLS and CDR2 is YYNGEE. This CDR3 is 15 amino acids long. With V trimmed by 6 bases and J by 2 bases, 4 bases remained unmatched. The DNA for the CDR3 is TGTGCCAGCATCGGGACTAGCGGACCCTACAATGAGCAGTTCTTC. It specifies CASIGTSGPYNEQFF.

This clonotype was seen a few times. CDR3 sequence reads: CASSPAGSNSPLHF. CDR3 nucleotide sequence: TGTGCCAGCTCACCAGCAGGGTCCAATTCACCCCTCCACTTT. The chain has TRBV18 and TRBJ1-6; TRBD1 might be the D (5 bases). Germline V gene lookup returns CDR1 KGHSH and CDR2 LQKENI. The V gene lost 2 bases and the J gene lost 7 bases, with 9 bases spanning the gap. CDR3 length: 14 residues.

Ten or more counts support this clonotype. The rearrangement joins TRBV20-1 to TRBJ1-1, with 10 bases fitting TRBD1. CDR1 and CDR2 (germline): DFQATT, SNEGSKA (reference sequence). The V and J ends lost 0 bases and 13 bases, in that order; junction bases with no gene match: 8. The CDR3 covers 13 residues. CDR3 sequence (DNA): TGCAGTGCTAGAGATCTTATGGGACAGGGGAATTTCTTT. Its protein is CSARDLMGQGNFF.

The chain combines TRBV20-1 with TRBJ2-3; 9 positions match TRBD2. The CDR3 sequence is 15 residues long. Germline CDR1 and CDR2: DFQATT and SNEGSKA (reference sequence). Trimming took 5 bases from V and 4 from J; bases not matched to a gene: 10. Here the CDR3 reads CSASPRGGGADTQYF. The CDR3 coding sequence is TGCAGTGCTTCTCCGCGGGGGGGCGGTGCAGATACGCAGTATTTT.

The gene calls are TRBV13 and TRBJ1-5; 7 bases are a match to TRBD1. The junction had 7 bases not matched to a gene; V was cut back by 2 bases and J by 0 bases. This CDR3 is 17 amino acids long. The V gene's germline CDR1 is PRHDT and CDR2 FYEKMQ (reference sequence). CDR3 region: CASSLQGTVNSNQPQHF. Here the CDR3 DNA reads TGTGCCAGCAGCTTACAGGGGACAGTCAATAGCAATCAGCCCCAGCATTTT. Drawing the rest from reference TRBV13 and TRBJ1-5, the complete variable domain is AAGVIQSPRHLIKEKRETATLKCYPIPRHDTVYWYQQGPGQDPQFLISFYEKMQSDKGSIPDRFSAQQFSDYHSELNMSSLELGDSALYFCASSLQGTVNSNQPQHFGDGTRLSIL.

CDR3 sequence reads: CASSFGAGEGGGYTF. In DNA, the CDR3 is TGTGCCAGCAGCTTTGGAGCGGGAGAGGGAGGTGGCTACACCTTC. This sequence joins TRBV7-9 and TRBJ1-2, with D unresolved. The CDR3 length is 15 residues. CDR1 and CDR2 from the germline V gene are SEHNR and FQNEAQ (reference sequence). V lost 3 bases to trimming and J lost 7 bases, with 18 bases between them.

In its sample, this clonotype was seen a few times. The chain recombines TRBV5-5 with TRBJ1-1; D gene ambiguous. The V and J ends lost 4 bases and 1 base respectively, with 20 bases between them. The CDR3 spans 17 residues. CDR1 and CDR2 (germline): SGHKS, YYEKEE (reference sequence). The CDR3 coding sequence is TGTGCCAGCAGCCCCTCCGTGGCTAAGGGTACGAACACTGAAGCTTTCTTT. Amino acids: CASSPSVAKGTNTEAFF.

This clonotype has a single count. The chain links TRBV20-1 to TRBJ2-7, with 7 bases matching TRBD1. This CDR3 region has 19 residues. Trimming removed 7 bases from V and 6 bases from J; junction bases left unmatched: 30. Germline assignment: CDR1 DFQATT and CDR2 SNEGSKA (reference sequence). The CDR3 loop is CSVQTGTALSRSMVGEQYF. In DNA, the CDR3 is TGCAGTGTTCAAACCGGGACAGCCCTTTCCCGATCCATGGTAGGCGAGCAGTACTTC.

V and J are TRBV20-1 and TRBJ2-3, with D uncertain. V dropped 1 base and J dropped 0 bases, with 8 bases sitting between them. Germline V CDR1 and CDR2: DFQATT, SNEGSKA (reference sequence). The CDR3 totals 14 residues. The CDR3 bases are TGCAGTGCTAGAGTGGGTGGCAGCACAGATACGCAGTATTTT. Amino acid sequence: CSARVGGSTDTQYF.

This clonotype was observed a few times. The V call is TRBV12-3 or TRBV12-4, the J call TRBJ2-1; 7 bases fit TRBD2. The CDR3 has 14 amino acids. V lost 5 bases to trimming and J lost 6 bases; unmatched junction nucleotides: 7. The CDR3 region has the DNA TGTGCCAGCAGTCGCGCTAGCGGAATCAATGAGCAGTTCTTC. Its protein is CASSRASGINEQFF.

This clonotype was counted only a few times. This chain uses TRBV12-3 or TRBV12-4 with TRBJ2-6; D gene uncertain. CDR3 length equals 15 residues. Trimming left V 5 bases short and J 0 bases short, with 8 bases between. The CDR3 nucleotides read TGTGCCAGCAGTCCCCAGCACTCTGGGGCCAACGTCCTGACTTTC. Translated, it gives CASSPQHSGANVLTF.

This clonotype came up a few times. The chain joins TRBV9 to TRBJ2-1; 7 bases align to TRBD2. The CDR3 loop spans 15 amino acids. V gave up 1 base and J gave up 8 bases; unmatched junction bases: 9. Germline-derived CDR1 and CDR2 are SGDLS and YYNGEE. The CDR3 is CASSVTPSGNDEQFF. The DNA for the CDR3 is TGTGCCAGCAGCGTAACCCCCAGCGGGAACGATGAGCAGTTCTTC.

CDR3 nucleotide sequence: TGTGCCAGCACCCATGCCACACAGAACACCGGGGAGCTGTTTTTT. It yields the protein CASTHATQNTGELFF. This chain uses TRBV12-3 or TRBV12-4 with TRBJ2-2; D gene unclear. This CDR3 region has 15 residues. V lost 7 bases, J lost 1 base, and 13 bases lay in between.

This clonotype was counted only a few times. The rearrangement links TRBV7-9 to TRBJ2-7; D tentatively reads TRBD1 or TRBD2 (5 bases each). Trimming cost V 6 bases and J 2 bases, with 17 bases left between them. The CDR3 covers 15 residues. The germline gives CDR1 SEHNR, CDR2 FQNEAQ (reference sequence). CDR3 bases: TGTGCCAGCAGATCCAGCCGGGACGTCCCCTACGAGCAGTACTTC. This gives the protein CASRSSRDVPYEQYF.

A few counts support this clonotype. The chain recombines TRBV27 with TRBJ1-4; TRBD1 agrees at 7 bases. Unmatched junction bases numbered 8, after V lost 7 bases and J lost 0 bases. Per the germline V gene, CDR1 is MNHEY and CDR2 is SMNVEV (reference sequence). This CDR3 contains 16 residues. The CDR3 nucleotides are TGTGCCAGCACCGTTCGGCAGGGGGCAACTAATGAAAAACTGTTTTTT. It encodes CASTVRQGATNEKLFF.

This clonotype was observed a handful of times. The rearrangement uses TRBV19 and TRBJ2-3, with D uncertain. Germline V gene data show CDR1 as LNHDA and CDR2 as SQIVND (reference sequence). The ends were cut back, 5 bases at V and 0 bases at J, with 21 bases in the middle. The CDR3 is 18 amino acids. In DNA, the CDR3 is TGTGCCAGTAGTGCACGCAAAATTTCAGTTTCCAGCACAGATACGCAGTATTTT. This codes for CASSARKISVSSTDTQYF.

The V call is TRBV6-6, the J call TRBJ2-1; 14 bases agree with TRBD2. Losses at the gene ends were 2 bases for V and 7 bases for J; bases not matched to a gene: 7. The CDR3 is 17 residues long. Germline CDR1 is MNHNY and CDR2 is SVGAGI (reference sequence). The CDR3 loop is CASSYGGLAGDRNEQFF. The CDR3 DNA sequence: TGTGCCAGCAGTTACGGGGGACTAGCGGGAGACCGGAATGAGCAGTTCTTC.

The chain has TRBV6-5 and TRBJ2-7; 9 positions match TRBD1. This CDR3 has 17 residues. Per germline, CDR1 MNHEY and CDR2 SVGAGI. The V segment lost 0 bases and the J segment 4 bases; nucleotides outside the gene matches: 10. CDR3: CASSYSISGTGWYEQYF. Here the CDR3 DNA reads TGTGCCAGCAGTTACTCGATCTCCGGGACAGGGTGGTACGAGCAGTACTTC.

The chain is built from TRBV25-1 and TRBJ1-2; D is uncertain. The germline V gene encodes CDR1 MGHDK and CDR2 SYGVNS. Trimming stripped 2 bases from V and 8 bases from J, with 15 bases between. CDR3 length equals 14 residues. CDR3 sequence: CASSEGGLAGGYTF. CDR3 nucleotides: TGTGCCAGCAGTGAAGGCGGTCTGGCGGGAGGCTACACCTTC.

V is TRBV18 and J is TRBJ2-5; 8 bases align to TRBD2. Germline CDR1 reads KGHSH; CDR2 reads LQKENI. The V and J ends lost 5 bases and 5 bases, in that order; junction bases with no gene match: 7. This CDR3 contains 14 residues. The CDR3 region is CASSEAGTSETQYF. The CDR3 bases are TGTGCCAGCTCAGAAGCCGGGACTAGTGAGACCCAGTACTTC.

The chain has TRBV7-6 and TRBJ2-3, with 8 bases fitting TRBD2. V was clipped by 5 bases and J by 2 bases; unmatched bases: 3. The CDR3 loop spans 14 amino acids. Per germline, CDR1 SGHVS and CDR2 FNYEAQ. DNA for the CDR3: TGTGCCAGCAGCCCCGGGAGGGCCACAGATACGCAGTATTTT. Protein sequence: CASSPGRATDTQYF.